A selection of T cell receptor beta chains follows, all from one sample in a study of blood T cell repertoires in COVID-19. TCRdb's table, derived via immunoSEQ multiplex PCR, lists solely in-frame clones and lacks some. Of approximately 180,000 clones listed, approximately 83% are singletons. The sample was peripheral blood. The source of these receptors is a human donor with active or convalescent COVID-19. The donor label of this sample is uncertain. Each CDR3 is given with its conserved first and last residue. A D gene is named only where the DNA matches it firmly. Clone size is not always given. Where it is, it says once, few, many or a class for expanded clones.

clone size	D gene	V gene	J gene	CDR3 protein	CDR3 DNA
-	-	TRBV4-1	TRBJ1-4	CASSQVGGWEKLFF	TGCGCCAGCAGCCAAGTGGGGGGTTGGGAAAAACTGTTTTTT
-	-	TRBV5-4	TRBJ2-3	CASSLGQGSTDTQYF	TGTGCCAGCAGCTTGGGGCAGGGTAGCACAGATACGCAGTATTTT
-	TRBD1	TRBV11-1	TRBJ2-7	CASSLEGTEYFYEQYF	TGTGCCAGCAGCTTAGAGGGGACAGAATATTTCTACGAGCAGTACTTC
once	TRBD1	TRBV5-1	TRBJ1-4	CASSPKDREEGEKLFF	TGCGCCAGCAGCCCAAAGGACAGGGAAGAAGGTGAAAAACTGTTTTTT
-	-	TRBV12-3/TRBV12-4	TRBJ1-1	CASSSTGYTEAFF	TGTGCCAGCAGTTCAACAGGGTACACTGAAGCTTTCTTT
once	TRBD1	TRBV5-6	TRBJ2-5	CASSSYNRGTQETQYF	TGTGCCAGCAGCTCGTATAACAGGGGAACTCAAGAGACCCAGTACTTC
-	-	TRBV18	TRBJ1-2	CASSPQGQGQGYGYTF	TGTGCCAGCTCACCACAGGGGCAGGGGCAAGGGTATGGCTACACCTTC
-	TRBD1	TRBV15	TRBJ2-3	CATRGGPDTQYF	TGTGCCACCAGAGGGGGCCCTGATACGCAGTATTTT
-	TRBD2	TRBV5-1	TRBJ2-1	CASSLGLASNEQFF	TGCGCCAGCAGCTTGGGACTAGCATCCAACGAGCAGTTCTTC
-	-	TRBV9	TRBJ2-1	CASSLLAYNEQFF	TGTGCCAGCTCCCTACTAGCCTACAATGAGCAGTTCTTC
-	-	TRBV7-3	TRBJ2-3	CASSPPRGRRDSDTQYF	TGTGCCAGCAGCCCCCCCAGAGGGAGGAGGGATTCAGATACGCAGTATTTT
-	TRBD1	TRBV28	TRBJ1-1	CASSLISGGTEAFF	TGTGCCAGCAGTTTAATATCAGGGGGCACTGAAGCTTTCTTT
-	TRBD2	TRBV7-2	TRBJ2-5	CASSLKTSGGETQYF	TGTGCCAGCAGCTTAAAGACTAGCGGGGGAGAGACCCAGTACTTC
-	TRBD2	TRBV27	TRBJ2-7	CASSGGTSGYSYEQYF	TGTGCCAGCAGTGGGGGGACTAGCGGGTACTCCTACGAGCAGTACTTC
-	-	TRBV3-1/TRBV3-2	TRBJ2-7	CASSPASGYGYEQYF	TGTGCCAGCAGCCCAGCTTCCGGGTACGGCTACGAGCAGTACTTC
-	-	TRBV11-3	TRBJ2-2	CASSLGVGREDTGELFF	TGTGCCAGCAGCTTAGGAGTAGGCAGGGAGGACACCGGGGAGCTGTTTTTT
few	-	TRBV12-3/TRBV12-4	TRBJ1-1	CASSSLPGHGAFF	TGTGCCAGCAGTTCACTCCCGGGACACGGGGCTTTCTTT
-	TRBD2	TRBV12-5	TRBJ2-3	CASGLGAGGLSTDTQYF	TGTGCTAGTGGTTTGGGGGCGGGGGGGCTGAGCACAGATACGCAGTATTTT
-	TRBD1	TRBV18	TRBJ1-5	CASSSTGGNNQPQHF	TGTGCCAGCTCATCTACAGGGGGAAACAATCAGCCCCAGCATTTT
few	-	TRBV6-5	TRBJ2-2	CASTLRGGELFF	TGTGCCAGCACCTTGAGAGGCGGGGAGCTGTTTTTT
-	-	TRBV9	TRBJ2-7	CASSVGQGRPYEQYF	TGTGCCAGCAGCGTAGGGCAGGGGAGACCCTACGAGCAGTACTTC
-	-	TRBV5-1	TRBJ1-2	CASSLAGRGEGSDYTF	TGCGCCAGCAGCTTGGCGGGCAGGGGAGAGGGGTCCGACTACACCTTC
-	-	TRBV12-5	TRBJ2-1	CASGLVAKSNEQFF	TGTGCTAGTGGTTTGGTGGCCAAAAGCAATGAGCAGTTCTTC
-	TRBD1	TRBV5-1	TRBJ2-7	CASSSTSLQGATYEQYF	TGCGCCAGCAGCTCAACTAGTCTCCAGGGGGCGACCTACGAGCAGTACTTC
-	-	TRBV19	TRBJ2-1	CASSIEASGRGSNEQFF	TGTGCCAGTAGTATAGAGGCTTCTGGGCGGGGTAGCAATGAGCAGTTCTTC
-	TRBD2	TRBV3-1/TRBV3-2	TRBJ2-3	CASSQVGGRLRSTDTQYF	TGTGCCAGCAGCCAAGTGGGCGGGAGGTTACGGAGCACAGATACGCAGTATTTT
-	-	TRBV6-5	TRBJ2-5	CASSYSSPRSGETQYF	TGTGCCAGCAGTTACTCGTCACCGCGGAGTGGGGAGACCCAGTACTTC
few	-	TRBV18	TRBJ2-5	CASSPLWSGVQETQYF	TGTGCCAGCTCACCACTTTGGTCAGGGGTCCAAGAGACCCAGTACTTC
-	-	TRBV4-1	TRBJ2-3	CASSQAWTRRTDTQYF	TGCGCCAGCAGCCAGGCCTGGACTCGACGCACAGATACGCAGTATTTT
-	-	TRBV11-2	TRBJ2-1	CASSLDPGVEQFF	TGTGCCAGCAGCTTAGACCCGGGAGTTGAGCAGTTCTTC
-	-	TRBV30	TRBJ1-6	CAWSTTGWVNSPLHF	TGTGCCTGGAGTACAACAGGGTGGGTTAATTCACCCCTCCACTTT
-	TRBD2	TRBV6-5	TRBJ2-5	CASSASGGALETQYF	TGTGCCAGCAGCGCTAGCGGGGGGGCCTTGGAGACCCAGTACTTC
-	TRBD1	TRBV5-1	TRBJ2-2	CASSLGDRAGELFF	TGCGCCAGCAGCTTGGGGGACAGGGCCGGGGAGCTGTTTTTT
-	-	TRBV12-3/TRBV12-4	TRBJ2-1	CASSPINNEQFF	TGTGCCAGCAGCCCTATAAACAATGAGCAGTTCTTC
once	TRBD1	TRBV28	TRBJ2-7	CAGSGDRTYYEQYF	TGTGCCGGCTCCGGGGACAGGACTTACTACGAGCAGTACTTC
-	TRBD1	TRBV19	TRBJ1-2	CASSTDRGYYGYTF	TGTGCCAGTAGTACGGACAGGGGGTACTATGGCTACACCTTC
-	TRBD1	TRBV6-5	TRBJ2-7	CASSSGQGGYEQYF	TGTGCCAGCAGTTCGGGACAGGGGGGATACGAGCAGTACTTC
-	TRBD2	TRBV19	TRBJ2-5	CASTLIQGTSGRTEETQYF	TGTGCCAGTACCTTAATACAGGGGACTAGCGGGAGGACTGAGGAGACCCAGTACTTC
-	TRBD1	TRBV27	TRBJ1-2	CASSLKQGARGYTF	TGTGCCAGCAGTTTAAAACAGGGGGCGAGGGGCTACACCTTC
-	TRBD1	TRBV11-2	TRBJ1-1	CASSLGGTGAEAFF	TGTGCCAGCAGCCTGGGTGGGACAGGAGCTGAAGCTTTCTTT
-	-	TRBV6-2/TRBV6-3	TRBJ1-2	CASSYPGGMNYGYTF	TGTGCCAGCAGTTACCCGGGAGGAATGAACTATGGCTACACCTTC
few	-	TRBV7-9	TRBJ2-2	CASLAREAGELFF	TGTGCCAGCCTGGCGAGGGAGGCCGGGGAGCTGTTTTTT
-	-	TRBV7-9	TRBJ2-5	CASSLDTYQETQYF	TGTGCCAGCAGCTTAGACACGTACCAAGAGACCCAGTACTTC
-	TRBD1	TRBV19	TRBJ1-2	CASTYADRGNYGYTF	TGTGCCAGTACCTATGCTGACAGGGGGAACTATGGCTACACCTTC
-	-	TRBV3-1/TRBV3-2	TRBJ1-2	CASSQSGGVRYGYTF	TGTGCCAGCAGCCAATCGGGCGGGGTACGGTATGGCTACACCTTC
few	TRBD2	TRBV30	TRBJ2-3	CAWSVASGGVDTQYF	TGTGCCTGGAGTGTAGCTAGCGGGGGGGTAGATACGCAGTATTTT
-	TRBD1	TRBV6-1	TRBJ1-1	CASSEPLWWTGGTEAFF	TGTGCCAGCAGTGAACCATTGTGGTGGACAGGGGGCACTGAAGCTTTCTTT
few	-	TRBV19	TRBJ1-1	CASTPGYAGDTEAFF	TGTGCCAGTACCCCAGGATACGCCGGGGACACTGAAGCTTTCTTT
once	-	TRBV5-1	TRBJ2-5	CASSSMTRSGETQYF	TGCGCCAGCAGCTCCATGACTAGGTCTGGGGAGACCCAGTACTTC
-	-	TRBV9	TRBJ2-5	CASSVGQGVETQYF	TGTGCCAGCAGCGTAGGACAAGGGGTGGAGACCCAGTACTTC
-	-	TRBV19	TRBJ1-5	CASSPQGNQPQHF	TGTGCCAGTAGCCCACAGGGCAATCAGCCCCAGCATTTT
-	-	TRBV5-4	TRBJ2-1	CASSPTNRGLNEQFF	TGTGCCAGCAGCCCCACCAACCGGGGTCTCAATGAGCAGTTCTTC
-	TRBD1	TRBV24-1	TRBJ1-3	CATSDSDRGRFSGNTIYF	TGTGCCACCAGTGACTCGGACAGGGGAAGATTTTCTGGAAACACCATATATTTT
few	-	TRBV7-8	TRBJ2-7	CASSRDSQRGEQYF	TGTGCCAGCAGCCGGGACTCCCAAAGGGGGGAGCAGTACTTC
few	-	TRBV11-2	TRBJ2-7	CASSFGGPEQYF	TGTGCCAGCAGCTTCGGGGGACCCGAGCAGTACTTC
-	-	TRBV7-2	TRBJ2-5	CASSFSRQETQYF	TGTGCCAGCAGCTTTAGCCGTCAAGAGACCCAGTACTTC
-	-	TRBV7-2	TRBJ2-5	CASSPEVGRTQYF	TGTGCCAGCAGCCCCGAGGTTGGTCGGACCCAGTACTTC
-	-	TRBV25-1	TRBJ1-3	CASSVITQVSGNTIYF	TGTGCCAGCAGTGTTATCACACAGGTCTCTGGAAACACCATATATTTT
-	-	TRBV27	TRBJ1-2	CASSLLGSGDGGYTF	TGTGCCAGCAGTTTATTAGGCTCAGGGGATGGCGGCTACACCTTC